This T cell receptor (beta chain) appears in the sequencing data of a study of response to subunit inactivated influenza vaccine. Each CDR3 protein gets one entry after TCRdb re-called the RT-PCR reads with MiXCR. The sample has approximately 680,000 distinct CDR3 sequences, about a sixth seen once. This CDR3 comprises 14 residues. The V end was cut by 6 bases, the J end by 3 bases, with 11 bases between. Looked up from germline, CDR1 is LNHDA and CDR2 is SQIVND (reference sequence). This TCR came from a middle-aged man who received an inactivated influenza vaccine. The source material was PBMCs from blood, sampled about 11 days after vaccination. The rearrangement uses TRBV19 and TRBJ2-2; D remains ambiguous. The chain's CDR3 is CASRNSRYTGELFF. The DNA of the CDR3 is TGTGCCAGTAGGAATAGTCGGTACACCGGGGAGCTGTTTTTT.